This T cell receptor beta chain came from a study of blood T cell repertoires in COVID-19. Authors' analysis steps: The assay estimated nucleated cells by amplifying reference gene primers. Libraries were prepared by immunoSEQ multiplex PCR; TCRdb keeps only in-frame clonotypes and omits some of them. V, J and clone size derive from that table, while D and trimming were established from the DNA sequence. The table records approximately 500,000 clones, about 91% of them present only once. Trimming cost V 6 bases and J 0 bases; bases outside gene matches: 19. CDR1 and CDR2 from the germline V gene are LGHNA and YNFKEQ. The CDR3 has 20 residues. This clone was seen just once.

The TCR was taken from a man aged 18-30 years with COVID-19, enrolled during active disease. The V call is TRBV4-2, the J call TRBJ2-3; 9 bases match TRBD1. The sequenced sample consisted of peripheral blood. DNA for the CDR3: TGTGCCAGCAGTAGAGAGGGGACAGGGCCCGACCTATATAGCACAGATACGCAGTATTTT. This encodes CASSREGTGPDLYSTDTQYF.